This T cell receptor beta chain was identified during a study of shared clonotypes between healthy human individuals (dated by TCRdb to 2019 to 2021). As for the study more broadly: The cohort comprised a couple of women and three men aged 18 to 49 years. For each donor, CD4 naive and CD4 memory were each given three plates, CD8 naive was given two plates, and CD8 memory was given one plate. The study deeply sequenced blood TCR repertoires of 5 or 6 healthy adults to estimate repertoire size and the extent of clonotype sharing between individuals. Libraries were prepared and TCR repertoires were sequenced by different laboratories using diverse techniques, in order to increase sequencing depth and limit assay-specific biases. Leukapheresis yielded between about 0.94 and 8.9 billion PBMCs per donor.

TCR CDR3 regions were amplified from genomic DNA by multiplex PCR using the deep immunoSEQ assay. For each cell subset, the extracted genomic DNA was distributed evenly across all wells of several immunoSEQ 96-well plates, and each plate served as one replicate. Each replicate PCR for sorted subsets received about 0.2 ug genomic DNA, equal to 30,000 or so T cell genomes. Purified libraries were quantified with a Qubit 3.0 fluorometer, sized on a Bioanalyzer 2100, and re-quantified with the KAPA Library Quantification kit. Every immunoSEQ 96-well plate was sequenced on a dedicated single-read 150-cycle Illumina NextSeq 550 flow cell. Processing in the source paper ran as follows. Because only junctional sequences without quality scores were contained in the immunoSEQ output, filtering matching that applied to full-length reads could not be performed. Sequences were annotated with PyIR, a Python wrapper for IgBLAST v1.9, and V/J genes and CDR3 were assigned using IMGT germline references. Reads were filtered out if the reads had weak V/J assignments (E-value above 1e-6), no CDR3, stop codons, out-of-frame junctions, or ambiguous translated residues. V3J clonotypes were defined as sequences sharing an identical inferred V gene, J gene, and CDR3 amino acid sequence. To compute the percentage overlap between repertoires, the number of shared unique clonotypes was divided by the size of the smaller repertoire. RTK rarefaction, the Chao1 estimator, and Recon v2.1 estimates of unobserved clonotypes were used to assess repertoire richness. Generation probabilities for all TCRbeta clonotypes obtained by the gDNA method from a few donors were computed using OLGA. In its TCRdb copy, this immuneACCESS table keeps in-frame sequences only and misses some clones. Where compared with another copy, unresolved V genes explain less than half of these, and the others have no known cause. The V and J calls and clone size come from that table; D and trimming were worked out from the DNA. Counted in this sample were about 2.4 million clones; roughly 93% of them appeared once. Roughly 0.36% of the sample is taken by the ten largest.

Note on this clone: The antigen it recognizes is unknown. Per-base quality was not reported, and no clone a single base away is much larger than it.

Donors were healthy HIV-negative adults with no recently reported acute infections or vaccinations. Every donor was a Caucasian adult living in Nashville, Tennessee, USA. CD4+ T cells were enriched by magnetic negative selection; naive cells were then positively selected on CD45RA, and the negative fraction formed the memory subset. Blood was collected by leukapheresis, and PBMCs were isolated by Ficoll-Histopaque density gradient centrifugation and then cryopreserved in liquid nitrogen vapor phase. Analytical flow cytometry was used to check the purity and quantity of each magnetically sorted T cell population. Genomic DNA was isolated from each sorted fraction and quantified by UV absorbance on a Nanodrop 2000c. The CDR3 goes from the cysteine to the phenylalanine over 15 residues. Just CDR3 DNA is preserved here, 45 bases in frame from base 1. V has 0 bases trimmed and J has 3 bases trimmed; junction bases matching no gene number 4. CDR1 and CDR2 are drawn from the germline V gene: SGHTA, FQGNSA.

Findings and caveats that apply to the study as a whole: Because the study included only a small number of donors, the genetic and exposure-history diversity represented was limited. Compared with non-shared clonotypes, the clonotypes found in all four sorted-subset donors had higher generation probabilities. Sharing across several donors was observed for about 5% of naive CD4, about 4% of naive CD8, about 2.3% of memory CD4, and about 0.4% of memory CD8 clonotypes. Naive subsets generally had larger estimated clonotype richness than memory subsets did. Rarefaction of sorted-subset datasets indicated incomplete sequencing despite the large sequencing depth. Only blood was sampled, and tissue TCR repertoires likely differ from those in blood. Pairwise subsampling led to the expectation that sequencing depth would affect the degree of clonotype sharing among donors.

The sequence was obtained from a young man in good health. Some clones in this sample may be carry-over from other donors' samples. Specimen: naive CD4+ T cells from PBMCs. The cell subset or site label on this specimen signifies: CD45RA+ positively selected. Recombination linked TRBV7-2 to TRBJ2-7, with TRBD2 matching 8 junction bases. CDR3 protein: CASSLARTSLYEQYF. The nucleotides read TGTGCCAGCAGCTTAGCCCGGACTAGCCTCTACGAGCAGTACTTC.